The 5 T cell receptor beta chains reported below all come from one sample, sequenced in a study of T cell responses to AZD1222 COVID-19 vaccine. The table came from immunoSEQ multiplex PCR; TCRdb's copy has only in-frame clones and leaves some out. The sample carries roughly 80,000 clones, about nine tenths recorded once. This specimen was peripheral blood, taken 28 days after the second AZD1222 dose. The receptor source for this set is an adult who received the AZD1222 COVID-19 vaccine.

The chain employs TRBV24-1 and TRBJ2-2, with 9 bases matching TRBD1. V gave up 4 bases and J gave up 5 bases; unmatched junction bases: 10. This CDR3 has 17 residues. Per germline, CDR1 KGHDR and CDR2 SFDVKD. In DNA form, the CDR3 reads TGTGCCACCAGTGACCTAACAGGGGGCGCGGGAACCGGGGAGCTGTTTTTT. Encoded protein: CATSDLTGGAGTGELFF.

V gene TRBV5-1 combines with J gene TRBJ2-5; 9 bases are a match to TRBD1. Germline V gene data show CDR1 as SGHRS and CDR2 as YFSETQ. The CDR3 is made up of 14 amino acids. V lost 6 bases to trimming and J lost 7 bases; unmatched junction nucleotides: 10. The CDR3 protein is CASTPVDRGGTQYF. The DNA of the CDR3 is TGCGCCAGCACCCCGGTGGACAGGGGCGGGACCCAGTACTTC. Filled out from reference TRBV5-1 and TRBJ2-5, the complete variable domain reads KAGVTQTPRYLIKTRGQQVTLSCSPISGHRSVSWYQQTPGQGLQFLFEYFSETQRNKGNFPGRFSGRQFSNSRSEMNVSTLELGDSALYLCASTPVDRGGTQYFGPGTRLLVL.

The chain couples TRBV24-1 to TRBJ2-3; tentatively, D is TRBD2 (6 bases). Germline V CDR1 and CDR2: KGHDR, SFDVKD. With 4 bases removed from V and 6 bases from J, the gap between germline ends came to 25 bases. The CDR3 covers 18 residues. Here the CDR3 reads CATSDPGRAKGRSDTQYF. The CDR3 nucleotides read TGTGCCACCAGTGACCCCGGGAGAGCGAAAGGGAGGTCTGATACGCAGTATTTT.

This rearrangement joins TRBV9 to TRBJ1-1; D is uncertain. V lost 2 bases and J 5 bases, leaving 16 bases between the germline ends. Germline CDR1 is SGDLS and CDR2 is YYNGEE. The CDR3 has 15 residues. DNA for the CDR3: TGTGCCAGCAGCGTCTCTCCCCAAGAGGGAACTGAAGCTTTCTTT. Its translation: CASSVSPQEGTEAFF. The full variable domain, with the rest looked up from reference TRBV9 and TRBJ1-1, is DSGVTQTPKHLITATGQRVTLRCSPRSGDLSVYWYQQSLDQGLQFLIQYYNGEERAKGNILERFSAQQFPDLHSELNLSSLELGDSALYFCASSVSPQEGTEAFFGQGTRLTVV.

The table lists this clone with a count of one. The J gene is TRBJ2-7, the V gene TRBV10-3, with D perhaps assigned TRBD1 or TRBD2 (5 bases each). Trimming took off 4 bases at V and 4 bases at J, with 14 bases between the two ends. Per the germline V gene, CDR1 is ENHRY and CDR2 is SYGVKD. This CDR3 region has 14 residues. Written as DNA, the CDR3 is TGTGCCATCAGTGGCCGGGACGCACAATACGAGCAGTACTTC. Amino acids: CAISGRDAQYEQYF.